What follows is one T cell receptor beta chain and its context. These data come from a study of CD8+CD57+ T cells in acquired aplastic anemia. Trimming stripped 0 bases from V and 9 bases from J, with 6 bases between. Per the germline V gene, CDR1 is WSHSY and CDR2 is SAAADI. The CDR3 runs to 13 residues. It was genomic DNA that served as the template for profiling TCR beta VDJ and CDR3. TCRdb redid the calling of the reads with MiXCR, one entry per CDR3 protein. The sample includes 150,000 to 200,000 distinct CDR3 sequences, 48% of them seen just once. The patients chosen for sequencing had shown expansion of CD8+CD57+ cells (detected by flow cytometry).

This rearrangement joins TRBV10-2 to TRBJ1-6, with D hard to call. Source material: sorted CD4+, CD8+, or CD8+CD57+ T cells (not recorded which) from PBMCs. The clonotype was recovered from a human donor with aplastic anemia. The CDR3 spells CASSESRASPLHF. The CDR3 coding sequence is TGCGCCAGCAGTGAGTCGAGGGCTTCACCCCTCCACTTT.